A selection of T cell receptor beta chains follows, all from one sample in a study of response to subunit inactivated influenza vaccine. TCRdb passed the RT-PCR reads through MiXCR, listing each CDR3 protein once. The repertoire consists of some 640,000 distinct CDR3 sequences, with approximately 14% occurring once and the leading ten covering around 6.5%. The sequencing used PBMCs from blood, collected around two weeks before vaccination. The receptors stem from a man aged 45 to 65 who received an inactivated influenza vaccine. Both conserved end residues are part of each CDR3. Fields, in order: clone size, J gene, D gene, V gene, CDR3 protein. D genes are given only for firm matches. Size is stated for part of the rows, as once, few or many counts, or as a class when the clone is expanded.

>few|TRBJ2-1|-|TRBV10-3
CAISKDELQFF
>-|TRBJ2-1|TRBD2|TRBV6-2/TRBV6-3
CASSYSRRLAGVFEQFF
>-|TRBJ2-1|TRBD2|TRBV6-2/TRBV6-3
CASNSGSNYNEQFF
>-|TRBJ2-3|-|TRBV29-1
CSVEDWTHTDTQYF
>few|TRBJ2-1|-|TRBV7-2
CASSFEWNEQFF
>few|TRBJ2-1|-|TRBV4-1
CASSQEREATVDNEQFF
>-|TRBJ2-1|TRBD2|TRBV20-1
CSARPLSGGYNEQFF
>few|TRBJ2-3|-|TRBV15
CATSGLATALTDTQYF
>-|TRBJ2-3|TRBD1|TRBV4-1
CASSQRRTGLGTDTQYF
>-|TRBJ2-1|TRBD1|TRBV12-3/TRBV12-4
CASTSGTGFDEQFF
>many|TRBJ2-3|-|TRBV28
CASSLTRGTQYF
>-|TRBJ1-3|TRBD1|TRBV18
CASAAGTGSGNTIYF
>-|TRBJ2-7|-|TRBV20-1
CSARVVGKYEQYF
>-|TRBJ2-1|TRBD2|TRBV5-1
CASSPGTSGSHEQFF
>once|TRBJ2-7|TRBD1|TRBV18
CASSPAQQGPYEQYF
>many|TRBJ2-7|TRBD2|TRBV10-3
CAISTVVSGRAYEQYF
>few|TRBJ2-7|-|TRBV18
CASSPGEGASYEQYF